This entry is about one T cell receptor (beta chain). The repertoire was sequenced with immunoSEQ multiplex PCR; TCRdb's copy has only in-frame clones and lacks some. The sample shows about 76,000 clones, 80% to 90% of them seen only once. The data originate from a study of radiation and T cells in renal cell carcinoma. CDR1 is SGDLS, CDR2 YYNGEE, per germline. This CDR3 has 14 amino acids. Trimming left V 0 bases short and J 1 base short, with 7 bases between. Indicated time point: blood 4 weeks post-SBRT, at nephrectomy. Sample treatment: 15 Gy SBRT to primary tumor, nephrectomy 4 weeks later. Radiation-treated patients gave blood at baseline, week 2 and week 4.

The sample consisted of blood, taken from a patient whose treatment included radiotherapy and nephrectomy. This chain connects TRBV9 to TRBJ1-2; D unclear. This sequence was found in a woman in her seventies with renal cell carcinoma. The CDR3 bases are TGTGCCAGCAGCGTAGGAAACGGTAACTATGGCTACACCTTC. As protein: CASSVGNGNYGYTF.